The rows below give T cell receptor beta chains drawn from one sample of a study of regulatory T cells in long-lasting Graves disease. TCRdb called the multiplex PCR reads again in MiXCR, with one record for every CDR3 protein. The data show 540,000 or so distinct CDR3 sequences, roughly 13% seen once. This sample was also put to use in a study of T cells in Graves' hyperthyroidism and ophthalmopathy.

The starting material was peripheral blood mononuclear cells (PBMCs), obtained at new diagnosis, from a patient treated with antithyroid drugs. These receptors all come from a man aged 25-45 years with Graves disease. Each CDR3 is given with its conserved first and last residue. Clone sizes are given selectively: once, few, many, or a class where the clone is expanded.

>many|TRBV6-2/TRBV6-3|TRBJ1-5
CATREKNNQPQHF
>many|TRBV12-3/TRBV12-4|TRBJ2-2
CASSSSSPGTGELFF
>many|TRBV20-1|TRBJ2-2
CSAGDRATGRELFF
>few|TRBV29-1|TRBJ2-5
CSVEGTSVGETQYF
>many|TRBV10-1|TRBJ2-2
CASAGHRAANTGELFF
>.|TRBV6-5|TRBJ2-1
CASSYPPNEQFF
>.|TRBV10-2|TRBJ2-1
CASSSGTTEEQFF
>few|TRBV7-9|TRBJ2-7
CASSFQSAYEQYF
>many|TRBV12-3/TRBV12-4|TRBJ2-3
CASSTGTLTDTQYF
>.|TRBV20-1|TRBJ1-6
CSAPGLPTNNSPLHF
>many|TRBV29-1|TRBJ2-7
CSVALAGGPYEQYF
>many|TRBV19|TRBJ1-1
CASSIASRENTEAFF
>many|TRBV2|.
CASRGTGEGEQFF
>many|TRBV5-1|TRBJ2-7
CASSSTGTGHEQYF
>.|TRBV6-5|TRBJ2-5
CASSYRAGQETQYF
>few|TRBV15|TRBJ2-1
CATSRDRGLASDNEQFF
>.|TRBV4-1|TRBJ2-3
CASSLEGLAGVDTQYF
>.|TRBV6-2/TRBV6-3|TRBJ1-3
CASSVANYGGNTIYF
>many|TRBV5-1|TRBJ1-1
CASSSVSTEAFF
>many|TRBV27|TRBJ1-6
CASSLSETSNSPLHF
>few|TRBV12-3/TRBV12-4|TRBJ2-7
CASSGPRVPYEQYF
>.|TRBV25-1|TRBJ1-1
CASSGWGGSGTEAFF
>.|TRBV6-1|TRBJ1-5
CASSPSGPAEPQHF
>.|TRBV7-3|TRBJ2-7
CASSRMGDGVSYEQYF
>many|TRBV10-3|TRBJ2-3
CAISESLAGGTQYF
>.|TRBV30|TRBJ1-6
CASDTLGHSPLHF
>.|TRBV5-6|TRBJ1-4
CASSRLDRTNEKLFF
>.|TRBV6-1|TRBJ1-2
CASSLDRALNGYTF
>few|TRBV29-1|TRBJ2-7
CSVEGEGRGSSYEQYF
>many|TRBV25-1|TRBJ1-1
CASSESASGYTEAFF
>many|TRBV30|TRBJ1-5
CAWSTGRDQPQHF
>once|TRBV2|TRBJ1-2
CASSGAGTASYGYTF
>many|TRBV11-1|TRBJ2-1
CASSSKESLAGGPHEQFF
>few|TRBV5-6|TRBJ1-6
CASSPGPTLNSPLHF
>many|TRBV29-1|TRBJ2-7
CSVIQHEQYF
>many|TRBV11-2|TRBJ2-1
CASSLGRETYNEQFF
>few|TRBV25-1|TRBJ2-7
CASSEFGGGEQYF
>many|TRBV20-1|TRBJ2-1
CSAREGLAINEQFF
>few|TRBV4-1|TRBJ2-7
CASSQEDRAGTTYEQYF
>many|TRBV24-1|TRBJ2-5
CATSDDLGKETQYF
>many|TRBV9|TRBJ2-7
CASVRRDLPYEQYF
>many|TRBV12-5|TRBJ1-1
CASGLSRGEGTEAFF
>many|TRBV12-3/TRBV12-4|TRBJ2-2
CASGRQSTGKLFF
>few|TRBV14|TRBJ2-2
CASSQTRLGELFF
>many|TRBV12-3/TRBV12-4|TRBJ1-1
CASSLAPGLTEAFF
>.|TRBV9|TRBJ1-3
CASSVAGRVGNTIYF
>many|TRBV6-1|TRBJ2-1
CASRKPGLAGVWSYNEQFF
>many|TRBV29-1|TRBJ2-2
CSVQGAGELFF
>many|TRBV11-2|TRBJ2-7
CASSLVGGGHPGEQYF
>many|TRBV11-1|TRBJ2-5
CASSPTQGRETQYF
>few|TRBV27|TRBJ2-3
CASSRVAGGVMYF
>.|TRBV30|TRBJ2-3
CTWSVQGGGMYTQYF
>many|TRBV30|TRBJ1-1
CAWRSGTNGGEAFF
>many|TRBV2|TRBJ1-2
CASQEETTNYGYTF
>many|TRBV20-1|TRBJ2-5
CSALEGGVEETQYF
>many|TRBV6-1|TRBJ1-5
CASRRTGEGQPQHF
>.|TRBV20-1|TRBJ1-2
CSARGGAYGYTF
>.|TRBV6-1|TRBJ2-5
CASRTPDRPQETQYF